This T cell receptor (beta chain) came from a study of spatial heterogeneity in lung cancer. Study summary: Where present, follow-up PBMC were sequenced a median of about 22 months after resection.

The presence of a unique molecular identifier marked each TCR cDNA molecule. Via MiXCR, TCRdb re-called the 5' RACE reads, giving one row per CDR3 protein. Altogether some 120,000 distinct CDR3 sequences are present, 12% being singletons, with the ten largest covering roughly 17%. Time point here: blood at routine non-recurrence follow-up after resection. The study sequenced unsorted whole RNA from tumor, nontumor lung or frozen PBMC. The length of the CDR3 is 16 residues. Germline values: CDR1 SGHVS, CDR2 FQNEAQ. V gave up 5 bases and J gave up 2 bases, with 18 bases separating them. The receptor comes from a male donor with early-stage non-small cell lung cancer. The sequencing here drew on PBMCs, taken at follow-up. The chain is built from TRBV7-8 and TRBJ1-2; no firm D call. CDR3 DNA: TGTGCCAGCAGCGATGGGCCTGGGGAGCTCAACTATGGCTACACCTTC. Amino acid sequence: CASSDGPGELNYGYTF.